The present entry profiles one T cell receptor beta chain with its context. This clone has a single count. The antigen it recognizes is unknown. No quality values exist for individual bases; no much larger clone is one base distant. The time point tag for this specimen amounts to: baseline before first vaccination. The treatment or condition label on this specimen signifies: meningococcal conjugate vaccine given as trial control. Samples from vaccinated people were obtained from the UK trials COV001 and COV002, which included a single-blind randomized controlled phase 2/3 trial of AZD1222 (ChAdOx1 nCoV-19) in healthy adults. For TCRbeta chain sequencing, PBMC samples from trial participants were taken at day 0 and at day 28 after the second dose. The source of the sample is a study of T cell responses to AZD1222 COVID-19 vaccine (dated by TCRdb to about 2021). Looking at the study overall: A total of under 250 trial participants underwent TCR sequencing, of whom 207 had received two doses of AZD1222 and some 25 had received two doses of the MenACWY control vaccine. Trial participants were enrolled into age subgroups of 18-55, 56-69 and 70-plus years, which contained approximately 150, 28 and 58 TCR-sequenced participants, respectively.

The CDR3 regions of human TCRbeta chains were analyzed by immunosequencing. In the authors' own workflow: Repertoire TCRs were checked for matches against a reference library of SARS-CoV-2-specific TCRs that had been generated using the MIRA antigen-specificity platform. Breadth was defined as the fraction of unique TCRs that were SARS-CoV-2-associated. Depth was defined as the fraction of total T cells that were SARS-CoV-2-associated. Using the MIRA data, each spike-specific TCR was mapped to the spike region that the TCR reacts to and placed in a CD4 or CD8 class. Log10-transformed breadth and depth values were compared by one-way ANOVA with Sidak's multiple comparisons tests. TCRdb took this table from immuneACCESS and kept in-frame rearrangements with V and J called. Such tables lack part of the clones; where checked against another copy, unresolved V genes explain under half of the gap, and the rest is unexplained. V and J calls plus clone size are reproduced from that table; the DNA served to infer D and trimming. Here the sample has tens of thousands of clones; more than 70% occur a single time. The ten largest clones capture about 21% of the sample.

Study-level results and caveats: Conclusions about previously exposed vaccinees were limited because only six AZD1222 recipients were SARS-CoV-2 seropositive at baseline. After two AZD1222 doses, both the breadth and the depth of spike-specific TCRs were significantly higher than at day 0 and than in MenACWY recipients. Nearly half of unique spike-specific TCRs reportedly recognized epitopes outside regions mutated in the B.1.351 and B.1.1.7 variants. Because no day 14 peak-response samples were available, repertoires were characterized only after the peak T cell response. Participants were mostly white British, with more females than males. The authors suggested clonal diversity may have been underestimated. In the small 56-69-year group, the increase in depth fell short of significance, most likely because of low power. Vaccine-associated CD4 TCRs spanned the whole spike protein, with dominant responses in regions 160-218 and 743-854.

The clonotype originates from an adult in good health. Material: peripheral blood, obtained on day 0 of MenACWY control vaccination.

This receptor carries the CDR3 CASSLGASNQPQHF. The sequence in DNA is TGCGCCAGCAGTCTGGGGGCGAGCAATCAGCCCCAGCATTTT. The V and J genes are TRBV4-1 and TRBJ1-5; the best D guess is TRBD1, with 6 bases matching. CDR1 and CDR2 (MGHRA, YSYEKL) derive from the germline V gene. Taken from cysteine to phenylalanine, the CDR3 has 14 residues. The only DNA kept is the CDR3, 42 bases in frame from the first base. Deletion took 6 bases off V and 1 base off J, with a span of 10 bases between the germline ends.